One TCR beta chain is described in this entry. These data come from a study of shared clonotypes between healthy human individuals. Pooled CD45RO+ cells and CCR7-negative CD45RA+ TemRA cells made up CD8 memory. The CDR3 runs 12 residues. Germline CDR1 is SGHAT and CDR2 is FQNNGV. Trimming cost V 2 bases and J 3 bases, with 5 bases left between them. TCRdb's table, derived via immunoSEQ multiplex PCR, lists solely in-frame clones and lacks some. The sample carries approximately 100,000 clones, under 80% recorded once. The specimen was memory CD8+ T cells sorted from blood. Sample subset: CD45RO+ cells pooled with CCR7-negative TemRA cells. The clonotype was recovered from a man aged 25-45 years in good health. V and J are TRBV11-2 and TRBJ2-7; no definite D call. The CDR3 is CASSLRNYEQYF. CDR3 in DNA: TGTGCCAGCAGCTTACGAAACTACGAGCAGTACTTC. The complete variable domain, with remaining parts taken from reference TRBV11-2 and TRBJ2-7, reads EAGVAQSPRYKIIEKRQSVAFWCNPISGHATLYWYQQILGQGPKLLIQFQNNGVVDDSQLPKDRFSAERLKGVDSTLKIQPAKLEDSAVYLCASSLRNYEQYFGPGTRLTVT.